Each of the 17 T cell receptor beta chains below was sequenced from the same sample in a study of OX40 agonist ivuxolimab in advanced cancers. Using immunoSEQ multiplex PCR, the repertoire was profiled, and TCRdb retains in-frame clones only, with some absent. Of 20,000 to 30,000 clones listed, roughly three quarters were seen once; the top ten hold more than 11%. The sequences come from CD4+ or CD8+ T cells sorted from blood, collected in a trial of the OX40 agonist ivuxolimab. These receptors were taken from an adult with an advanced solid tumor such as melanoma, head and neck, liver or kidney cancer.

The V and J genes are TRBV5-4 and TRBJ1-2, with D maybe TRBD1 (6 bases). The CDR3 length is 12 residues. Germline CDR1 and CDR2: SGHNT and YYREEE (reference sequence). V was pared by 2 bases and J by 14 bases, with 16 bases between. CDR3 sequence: CASSLRREGVTF. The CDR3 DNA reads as TGTGCCAGCAGCTTAAGGCGGGAGGGGGTGACCTTC.

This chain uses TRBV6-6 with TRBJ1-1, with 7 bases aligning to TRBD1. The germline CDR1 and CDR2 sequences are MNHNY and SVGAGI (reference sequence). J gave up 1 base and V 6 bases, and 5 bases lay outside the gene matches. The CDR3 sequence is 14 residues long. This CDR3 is CASSGQAGNTEAFF. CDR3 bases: TGTGCCAGCAGCGGACAGGCCGGGAACACTGAAGCTTTCTTT.

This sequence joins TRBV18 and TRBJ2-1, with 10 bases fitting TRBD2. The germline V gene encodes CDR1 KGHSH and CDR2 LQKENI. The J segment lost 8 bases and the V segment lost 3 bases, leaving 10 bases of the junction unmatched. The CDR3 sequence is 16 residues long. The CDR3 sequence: CASSPRTSGLGDEQFF. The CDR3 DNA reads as TGTGCCAGCTCACCTAGGACTAGCGGTCTTGGGGATGAGCAGTTCTTC.

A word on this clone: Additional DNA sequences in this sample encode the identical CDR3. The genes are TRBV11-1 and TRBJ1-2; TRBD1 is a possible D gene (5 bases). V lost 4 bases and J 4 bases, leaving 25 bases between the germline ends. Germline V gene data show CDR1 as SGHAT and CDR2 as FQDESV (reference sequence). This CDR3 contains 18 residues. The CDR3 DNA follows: TGTGCCAGCAGCTCTCACCTCGCAAGAAGGGGTAAAGGCTATGGCTACACCTTC. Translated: CASSSHLARRGKGYGYTF.

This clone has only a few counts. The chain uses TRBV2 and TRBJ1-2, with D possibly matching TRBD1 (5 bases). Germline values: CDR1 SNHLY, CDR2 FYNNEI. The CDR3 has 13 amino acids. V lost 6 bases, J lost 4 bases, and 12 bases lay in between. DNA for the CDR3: TGTGCCAGCAGGACAGAATGGGCCTATGGCTACACCTTC. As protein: CASRTEWAYGYTF.

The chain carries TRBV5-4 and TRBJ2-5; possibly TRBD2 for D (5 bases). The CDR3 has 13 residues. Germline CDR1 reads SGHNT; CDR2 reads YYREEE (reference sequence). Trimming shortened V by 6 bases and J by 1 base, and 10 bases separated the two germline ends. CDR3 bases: TGTGCCAGCACCCTAGCCTTCCAAGAGACCCAGTACTTC. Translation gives CASTLAFQETQYF.

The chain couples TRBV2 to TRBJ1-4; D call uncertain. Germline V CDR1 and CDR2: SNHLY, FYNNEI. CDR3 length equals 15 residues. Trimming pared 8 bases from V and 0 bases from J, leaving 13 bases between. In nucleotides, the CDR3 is TGTGCCAGCGTCAGCGACCGTGCAACTAATGAAAAACTGTTTTTT. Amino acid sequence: CASVSDRATNEKLFF. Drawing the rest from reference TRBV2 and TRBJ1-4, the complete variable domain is EPEVTQTPSHQVTQMGQEVILRCVPISNHLYFYWYRQILGQKVEFLVSFYNNEISEKSEIFDDQFSVERPDGSNFTLKIRSTKLEDSAMYFCASVSDRATNEKLFFGSGTQLSVL.

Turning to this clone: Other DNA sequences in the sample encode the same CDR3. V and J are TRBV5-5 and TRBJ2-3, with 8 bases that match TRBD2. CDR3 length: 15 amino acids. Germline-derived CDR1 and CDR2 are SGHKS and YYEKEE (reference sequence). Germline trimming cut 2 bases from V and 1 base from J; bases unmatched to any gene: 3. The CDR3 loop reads CASSLLRGGTDTQYF. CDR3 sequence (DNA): TGTGCCAGCAGCTTATTGCGGGGGGGCACAGATACGCAGTATTTT.

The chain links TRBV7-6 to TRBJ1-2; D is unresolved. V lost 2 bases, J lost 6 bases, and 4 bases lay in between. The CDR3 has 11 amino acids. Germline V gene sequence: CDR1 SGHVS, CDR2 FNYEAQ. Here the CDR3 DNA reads TGTGCCAGCAGCTTATTGGATGGCTACACCTTC. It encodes CASSLLDGYTF.

CDR3 DNA sequence: TGTGCCATCAGTGAGTCGGAAGGACGCGCCAATCAGCCCCAGCATTTT. Amino acid sequence: CAISESEGRANQPQHF. V is TRBV10-3 and J is TRBJ1-5; no firm D call. Trimming took off 0 bases at V and 3 bases at J, with 12 bases between the two ends. Germline V lookup: CDR1 ENHRY, CDR2 SYGVKD. The CDR3 spans 16 residues.

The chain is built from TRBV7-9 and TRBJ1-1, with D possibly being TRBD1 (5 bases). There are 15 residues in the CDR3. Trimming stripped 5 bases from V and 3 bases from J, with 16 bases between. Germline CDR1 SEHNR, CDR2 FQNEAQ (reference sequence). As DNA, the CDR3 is TGTGCCAGCAGCCCCTCTGGGGGGAAAGACACTGAAGCTTTCTTT. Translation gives CASSPSGGKDTEAFF.

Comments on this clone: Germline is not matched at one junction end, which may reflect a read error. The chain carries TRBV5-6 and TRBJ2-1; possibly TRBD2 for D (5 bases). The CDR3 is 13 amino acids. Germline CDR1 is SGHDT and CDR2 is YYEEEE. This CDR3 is CASSLESGRTGIF. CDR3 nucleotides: TGTGCCAGCAGCTTGGAGTCTGGTCGGACCGGGATCTTC. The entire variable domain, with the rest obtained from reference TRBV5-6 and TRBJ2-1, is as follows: DAGVTQSPTHLIKTRGQQVTLRCSPKSGHDTVSWYQQALGQGPQFIFQYYEEEERQRGNFPDRFSGHQFPNYSSELNVNALLLGDSALYLCASSLESGRTGIFGPGTRLTVL.

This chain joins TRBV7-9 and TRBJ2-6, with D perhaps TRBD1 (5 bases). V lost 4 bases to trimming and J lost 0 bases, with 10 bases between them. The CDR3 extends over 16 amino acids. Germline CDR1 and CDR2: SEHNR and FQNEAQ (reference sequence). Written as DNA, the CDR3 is TGTGCCAGCAGCTGGGTTCAGGGCTCTGGGGCCAACGTCCTGACTTTC. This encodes CASSWVQGSGANVLTF. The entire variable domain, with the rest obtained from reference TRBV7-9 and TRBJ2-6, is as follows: DTGVSQNPRHKITKRGQNVTFRCDPISEHNRLYWYRQTLGQGPEFLTYFQNEAQLEKSRLLSDRFSAERPKGSFSTLEIQRTEQGDSAMYLCASSWVQGSGANVLTFGAGSRLTVL.

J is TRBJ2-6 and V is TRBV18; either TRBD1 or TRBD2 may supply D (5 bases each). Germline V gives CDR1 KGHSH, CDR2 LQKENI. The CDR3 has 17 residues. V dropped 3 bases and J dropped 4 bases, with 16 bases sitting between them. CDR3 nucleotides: TGTGCCAGCTCACCCCGAGACCTTGGGACCGGGGCCAACGTCCTGACTTTC. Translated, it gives CASSPRDLGTGANVLTF.

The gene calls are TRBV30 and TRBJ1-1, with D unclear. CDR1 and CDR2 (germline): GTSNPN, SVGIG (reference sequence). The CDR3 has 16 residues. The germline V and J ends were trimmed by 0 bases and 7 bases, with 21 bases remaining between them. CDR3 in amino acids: CAWSVLFGWISGEAFF. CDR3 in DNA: TGTGCCTGGAGTGTACTTTTCGGGTGGATTTCAGGTGAAGCTTTCTTT.

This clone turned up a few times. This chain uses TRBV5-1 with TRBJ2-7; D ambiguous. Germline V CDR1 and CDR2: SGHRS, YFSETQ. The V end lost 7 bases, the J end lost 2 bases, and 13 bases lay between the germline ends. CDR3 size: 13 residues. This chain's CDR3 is CASGSSNTYEQYF. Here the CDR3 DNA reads TGCGCCAGCGGCTCTTCTAACACCTACGAGCAGTACTTC. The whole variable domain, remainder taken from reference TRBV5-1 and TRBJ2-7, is KAGVTQTPRYLIKTRGQQVTLSCSPISGHRSVSWYQQTPGQGLQFLFEYFSETQRNKGNFPGRFSGRQFSNSRSEMNVSTLELGDSALYLCASGSSNTYEQYFGPGTRLTVT.

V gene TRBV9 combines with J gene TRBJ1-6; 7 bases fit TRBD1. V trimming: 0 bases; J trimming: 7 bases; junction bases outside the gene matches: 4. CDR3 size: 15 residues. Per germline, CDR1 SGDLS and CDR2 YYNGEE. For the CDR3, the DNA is TGTGCCAGCAGCGTAGGAGGGGACAGAAATTCACCCCTCCACTTT. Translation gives CASSVGGDRNSPLHF.